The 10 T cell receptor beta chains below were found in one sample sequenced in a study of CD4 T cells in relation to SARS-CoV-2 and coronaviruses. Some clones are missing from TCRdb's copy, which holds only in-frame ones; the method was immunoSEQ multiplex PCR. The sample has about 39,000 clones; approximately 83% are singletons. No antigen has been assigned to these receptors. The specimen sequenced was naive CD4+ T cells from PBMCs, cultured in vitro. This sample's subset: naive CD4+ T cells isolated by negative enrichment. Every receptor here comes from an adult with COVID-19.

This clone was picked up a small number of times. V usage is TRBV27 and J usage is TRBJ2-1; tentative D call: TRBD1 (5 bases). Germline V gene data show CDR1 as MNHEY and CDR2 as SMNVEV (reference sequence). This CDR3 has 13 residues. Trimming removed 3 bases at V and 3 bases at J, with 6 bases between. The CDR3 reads CASSFDSYNEQFF. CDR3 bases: TGTGCCAGCAGTTTCGACAGCTACAATGAGCAGTTCTTC.

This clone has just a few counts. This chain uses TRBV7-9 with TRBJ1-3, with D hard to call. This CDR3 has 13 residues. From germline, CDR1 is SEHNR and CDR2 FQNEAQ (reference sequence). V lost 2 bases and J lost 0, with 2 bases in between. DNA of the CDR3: TGTGCCAGCAGCTTAACCTCTGGAAACACCATATATTTT. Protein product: CASSLTSGNTIYF.

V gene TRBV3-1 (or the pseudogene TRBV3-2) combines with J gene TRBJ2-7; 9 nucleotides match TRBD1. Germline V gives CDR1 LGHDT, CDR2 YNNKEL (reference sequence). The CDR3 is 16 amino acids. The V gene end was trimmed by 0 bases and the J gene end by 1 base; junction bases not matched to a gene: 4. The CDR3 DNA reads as TGTGCCAGCAGCCAAGATCCGGGACAGGGATCCTACGAGCAGTACTTC. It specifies CASSQDPGQGSYEQYF.

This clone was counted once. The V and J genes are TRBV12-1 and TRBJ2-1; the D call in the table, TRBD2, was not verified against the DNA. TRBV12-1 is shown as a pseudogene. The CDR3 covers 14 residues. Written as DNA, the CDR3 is TGTGCCAGCAGCTTTCGGGGAAACCACAATGAGCAGTTCTTC. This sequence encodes CASSFRGNHNEQFF.

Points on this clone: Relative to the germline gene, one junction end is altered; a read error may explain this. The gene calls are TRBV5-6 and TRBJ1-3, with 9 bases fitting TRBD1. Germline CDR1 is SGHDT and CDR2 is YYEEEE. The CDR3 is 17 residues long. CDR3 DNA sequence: TGTGCCAGCAGCTTGAGGACAGGGGCCGTCTCTGGAAACACAATATATTTT. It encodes CASSLRTGAVSGNTIYF.

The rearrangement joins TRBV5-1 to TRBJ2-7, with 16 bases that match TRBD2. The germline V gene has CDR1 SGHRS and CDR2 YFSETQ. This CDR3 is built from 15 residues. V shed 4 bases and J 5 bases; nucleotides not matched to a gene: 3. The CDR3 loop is CASSRGLAGGHEQYF. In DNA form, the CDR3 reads TGCGCCAGCAGCCGGGGACTAGCGGGAGGGCACGAGCAGTACTTC.

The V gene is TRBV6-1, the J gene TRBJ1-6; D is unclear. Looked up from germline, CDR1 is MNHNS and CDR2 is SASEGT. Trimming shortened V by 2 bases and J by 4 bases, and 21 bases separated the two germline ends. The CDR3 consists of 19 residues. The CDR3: CASSEHGQSSSPYNSPLHF. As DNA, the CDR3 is TGTGCCAGCAGTGAACACGGTCAGTCAAGCTCTCCATATAATTCACCCCTCCACTTT.

The CDR3 DNA is TGTGCCTGGGGTCAGGGACAGTACACCGGGGAGCTGTTTTTT. Protein sequence: CAWGQGQYTGELFF. The rearrangement links TRBV30 to TRBJ2-2; TRBD1 aligns across 7 bases. The CDR3 is 14 residues long. Germline lookup yields CDR1 GTSNPN and CDR2 SVGIG (reference sequence). The V and J ends lost 5 bases and 3 bases, in that order; junction bases with no gene match: 6.

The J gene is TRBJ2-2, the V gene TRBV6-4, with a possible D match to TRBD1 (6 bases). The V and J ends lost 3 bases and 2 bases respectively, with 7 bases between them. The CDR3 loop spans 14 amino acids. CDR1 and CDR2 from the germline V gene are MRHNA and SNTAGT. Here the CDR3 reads CASSEGTNTGELFF. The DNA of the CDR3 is TGTGCCAGCAGTGAGGGGACAAACACCGGGGAGCTGTTTTTT.

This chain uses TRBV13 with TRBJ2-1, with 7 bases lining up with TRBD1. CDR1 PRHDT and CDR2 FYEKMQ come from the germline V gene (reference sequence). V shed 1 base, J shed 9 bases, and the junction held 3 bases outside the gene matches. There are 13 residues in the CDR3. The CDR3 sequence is CASSLVAGGEQFF. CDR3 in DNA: TGTGCCAGCAGCTTAGTGGCAGGGGGTGAGCAGTTCTTC.